This is a list of T cell receptor beta chains from one sample in a study of shared clonotypes between healthy human individuals. Assay: immunoSEQ multiplex PCR; the TCRdb copy retains only in-frame clones and omits some. The data contain about 2 million clones, 85% to 95% of them singletons. The sample consisted of naive CD4+ T cells sorted from blood. The receptors stem from a man between 18 and 35 years old in good health. Both conserved end residues are part of each CDR3. The order of the fields is D gene, V gene, J gene, CDR3 protein. A D gene is named only where the DNA matches it firmly.

>TRBD1|TRBV11-3|TRBJ1-1
CASSLDTGAEAFF
>NA|TRBV5-6|TRBJ1-1
CASSLFGPNTEAFF
>NA|TRBV18|TRBJ1-2
CASSIMGTEYGYTF
>NA|TRBV5-1|TRBJ2-1
CASSFRTGASTGYNEQFF
>NA|TRBV5-1|TRBJ2-1
CASSLLRERYNEQFF
>TRBD2|TRBV5-1|TRBJ2-1
CASSLARTSGRAGSYNEQFF
>NA|TRBV11-1|TRBJ2-2
CASSLAGPGELFF
>TRBD1|TRBV10-3|TRBJ2-1
CAISAQTGSGNEQFF
>TRBD1|TRBV4-2|TRBJ1-1
CASSPRGDRANTEAFF
>NA|TRBV30|TRBJ1-1
CACQGYTEAFF
>TRBD1|TRBV5-4|TRBJ1-1
CASSFRDRLNTEAFF
>TRBD2|TRBV6-5|TRBJ2-1
CASSSSGTNHNEQFF
>TRBD1|TRBV2|TRBJ1-5
CASSTTGSLQPQHF
>NA|TRBV5-7|TRBJ2-7
CASSLVGRVYYEQYF
>NA|TRBV10-3|TRBJ1-5
CAAGEGNQPQHF
>NA|TRBV7-9|TRBJ1-2
CASSLLRAGDYGYTF
>TRBD1|TRBV19|TRBJ1-2
CASREGASYGYTF
>TRBD1|TRBV28|TRBJ1-1
CASSPSDRGRVYPEAFF
>TRBD2|TRBV30|TRBJ2-3
CALKLAGRTDTQYF
>TRBD2|TRBV18|TRBJ2-2
CASSPRERGNTGELFF
>TRBD1|TRBV27|TRBJ2-7
CASRDRINYEQYF
>TRBD1|TRBV9|TRBJ1-3
CASSAGTGVDFGNTIYF
>NA|TRBV7-2|TRBJ1-5
CASSLVRESNQPQHF
>NA|TRBV27|TRBJ2-7
CASSLTGSSYEQYF
>NA|TRBV5-6|TRBJ1-4
CASSLGAGEKLFF
>NA|TRBV27|TRBJ1-2
CASIGLPPTYGYTF
>TRBD2|TRBV6-1|TRBJ2-3
CASRETSGSTDTQYF
>NA|TRBV2|TRBJ1-5
CASSEAPLQPQHF
>NA|TRBV7-3|TRBJ2-2
CASRPRYNTGELFF
>TRBD1|TRBV30|TRBJ1-3
CAWGQGARGNTIYF
>TRBD1|TRBV27|TRBJ2-7
CASSSRTGSSYEQYF
>NA|TRBV7-8|TRBJ1-5
CASSPGHPNNQPQHF
>NA|TRBV2|TRBJ1-4
CASRKGDTSSSNYEKLFF